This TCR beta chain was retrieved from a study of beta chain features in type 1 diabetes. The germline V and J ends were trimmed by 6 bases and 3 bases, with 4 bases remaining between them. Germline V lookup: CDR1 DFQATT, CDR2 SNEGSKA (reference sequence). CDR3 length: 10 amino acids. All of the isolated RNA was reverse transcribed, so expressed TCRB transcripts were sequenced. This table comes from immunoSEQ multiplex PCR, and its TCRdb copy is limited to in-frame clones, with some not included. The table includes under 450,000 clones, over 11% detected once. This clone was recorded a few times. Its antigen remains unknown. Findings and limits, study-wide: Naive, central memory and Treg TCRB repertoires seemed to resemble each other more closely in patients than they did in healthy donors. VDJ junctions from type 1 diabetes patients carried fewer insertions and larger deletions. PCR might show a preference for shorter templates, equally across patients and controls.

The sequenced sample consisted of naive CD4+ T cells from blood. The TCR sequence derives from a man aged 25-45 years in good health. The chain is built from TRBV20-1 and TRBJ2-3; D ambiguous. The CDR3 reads CSATTDTQYF. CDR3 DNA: TGCAGTGCAACTACAGATACGCAGTATTTT.